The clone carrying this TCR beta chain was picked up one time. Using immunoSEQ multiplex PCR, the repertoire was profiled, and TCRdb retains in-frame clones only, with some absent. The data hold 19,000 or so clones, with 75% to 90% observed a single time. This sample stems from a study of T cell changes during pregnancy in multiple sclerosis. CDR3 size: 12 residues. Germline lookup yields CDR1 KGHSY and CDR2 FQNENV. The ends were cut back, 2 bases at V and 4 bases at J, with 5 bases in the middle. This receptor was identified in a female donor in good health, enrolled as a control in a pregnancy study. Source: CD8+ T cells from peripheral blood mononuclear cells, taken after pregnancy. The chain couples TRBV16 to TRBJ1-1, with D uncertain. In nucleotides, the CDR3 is TGTGCCAGCAGCCAAGGAGGCACTGAAGCTTTCTTT. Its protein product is CASSQGGTEAFF.